This is a list of T cell receptor beta chains from one sample in a study of blood T cell repertoires in COVID-19. This table comes from immunoSEQ multiplex PCR, and its TCRdb copy is limited to in-frame clones, with some not included. The data hold a few hundred thousand clones, with 87% observed a single time. Sequencing was carried out using peripheral blood. These receptors were collected from a man younger than 35 with active or convalescent COVID-19. Both conserved end residues are part of each CDR3. Fields, in order: V gene, D gene, J gene, clone size, CDR3 protein, CDR3 DNA. A D gene is named only where the DNA matches it firmly. The size of a clone is reported for some rows only, either as once, few or many, or as a class for expanded clones.

v_call: TRBV6-4; d_call: -; j_call: TRBJ2-6; clone_size: -; cdr3_aa: CASSDGHHSGANVLTF; cdr3_nt: TGTGCCAGCAGTGACGGACATCACTCTGGGGCCAACGTCCTGACTTTC
v_call: TRBV27; d_call: TRBD1; j_call: TRBJ2-5; clone_size: -; cdr3_aa: CASSPGTGVETQYF; cdr3_nt: TGTGCCAGCAGTCCCGGGACAGGGGTCGAGACCCAGTACTTC
v_call: TRBV28; d_call: -; j_call: TRBJ1-3; clone_size: few; cdr3_aa: CASSKALNTIYF; cdr3_nt: TGTGCCAGCTCCAAAGCTTTAAACACCATATATTTT
v_call: TRBV3-1/TRBV3-2; d_call: TRBD1; j_call: TRBJ2-7; clone_size: -; cdr3_aa: CASTPWTGTYEQYF; cdr3_nt: TGTGCCAGCACCCCCTGGACAGGGACCTACGAGCAGTACTTC
v_call: TRBV15; d_call: TRBD1; j_call: TRBJ1-5; clone_size: once; cdr3_aa: CATSRDVRGLQPQHF; cdr3_nt: TGTGCCACCAGCAGAGATGTTAGGGGGCTTCAGCCCCAGCATTTT
v_call: TRBV28; d_call: -; j_call: TRBJ1-1; clone_size: -; cdr3_aa: CASSLSLSTEAFF; cdr3_nt: TGTGCCAGCAGTTTAAGCTTGTCCACTGAAGCTTTCTTT
v_call: TRBV11-3; d_call: -; j_call: TRBJ1-6; clone_size: few; cdr3_aa: CASSLGGQHSPLHF; cdr3_nt: TGTGCCAGCAGCTTAGGGGGGCAGCATTCACCCCTCCACTTT
v_call: TRBV18; d_call: TRBD1; j_call: TRBJ1-4; clone_size: -; cdr3_aa: CASSLLPDRGGEKLFF; cdr3_nt: TGTGCCAGCTCACTCTTACCAGACAGGGGAGGCGAAAAACTGTTTTTT
v_call: TRBV15; d_call: -; j_call: TRBJ1-5; clone_size: -; cdr3_aa: CATSRDRGYQPQHF; cdr3_nt: TGTGCCACCAGCAGAGACAGGGGTTATCAGCCCCAGCATTTT
v_call: TRBV5-4; d_call: -; j_call: TRBJ2-6; clone_size: -; cdr3_aa: CASSSPTGYSSGANVLTF; cdr3_nt: TGTGCCAGCAGCTCGCCTACAGGTTACAGCTCTGGGGCCAACGTCCTGACTTTC
v_call: TRBV9; d_call: -; j_call: TRBJ2-4; clone_size: -; cdr3_aa: CASSPPGLLNIQYF; cdr3_nt: TGTGCCAGCAGCCCCCCGGGACTTCTAAACATTCAGTACTTC